The source of this T cell receptor beta chain is a study of cytomegalovirus exposure and HLA in healthy donors. Study-wide points: The study designated about 160 TCR beta chains cytomegalovirus-associated. Specificity for CMV antigens was confirmed in vitro for three of the CMV-associated chains. That first-cohort TCR clusters tended to co-occur in the approximately 110 validation repertoires was found in a later analysis.

CDR1 and CDR2 (germline): SGHDN, FVKESK. CDR3 length: 14 amino acids. V dropped 2 bases and J dropped 3 bases, with 10 bases sitting between them. A note on this clone: Its antigen remains unknown.

The donors were in the roughly 110-subject validation cohort, distinct from the 666-subject first cohort. Method: immunoSEQ multiplex PCR; TCRdb's copy keeps in-frame clones and lacks some. The table has about 98,000 clones, 87% seen once. Sample: PBMCs. This sequence was found in a man aged 18 to 30 in good health and CMV-seropositive. The chain employs TRBV14 and TRBJ1-1; D perhaps matches TRBD1 (5 bases). CDR3 in amino acids: CASSQLGGDTEAFF. CDR3 sequence (DNA): TGTGCCAGCAGCCAACTGGGGGGGGACACTGAAGCTTTCTTT.